The present entry profiles one TCR beta chain with its context. The sample comes from a study of blood T cell repertoires in COVID-19. Study at large: There were acute and convalescent COVID-19 samples, and they came from the United States, Italy and Spain.

J gave up 0 bases and V 6 bases, and 12 bases lay outside the gene matches. This CDR3 has 18 residues. Germline V CDR1 and CDR2: KGHSH, LQKENI. Study members were between roughly 18 and 100 years old and lived in approximately 25 US regions. The protocol was immunoSEQ multiplex PCR, while the TCRdb copy is restricted to in-frame clones and leaves out a portion. The table includes 130,000 to 150,000 clones, over 80% detected once. The clonotype comes from a woman aged 45-60 years who had been exposed to COVID-19. The sample consisted of PBMCs or T cells enriched from blood (not recorded which). The rearrangement links TRBV18 to TRBJ1-5; TRBD1 aligns across 9 bases. The CDR3 DNA is TGTGCCAGCTCCCGAGAGACCGGGACAGGGTTTAGCAATCAGCCCCAGCATTTT. This sequence encodes CASSRETGTGFSNQPQHF.